Sequencing of this T cell receptor beta chain was carried out in a study of blood T cell repertoires in COVID-19. Here immunoSEQ multiplex PCR was the method, and the copy in TCRdb shows in-frame clones only, minus some. The data hold about 180,000 clones, with approximately 78% observed a single time. This CDR3 is 15 amino acids long. Germline V CDR1 and CDR2: SGDLS, YYNGEE. J gave up 10 bases and V 3 bases, and 10 bases lay outside the gene matches. The receptor was derived from a woman of 80 years or more with COVID-19, enrolled during active disease. This rearrangement joins TRBV9 to TRBJ1-1, with 12 bases matching TRBD1. Sequenced input: peripheral blood. CDR3 bases: TGTGCCAGCAGCGCAAGAGGGACAGGGGGCATGGGAGCTTTCTTT. Residues: CASSARGTGGMGAFF.